This section outlines one T cell receptor (beta chain) sequence together with its context. Its target is unknown. Nobody among the patients had been given any treatment before thyroid surgery. TCRdb redid the clone calls on the PCR reads using MiXCR. Of approximately 19,000 clones in the sample, roughly a sixth were seen once. This specimen comes from a study of metastatic and nonmetastatic thyroid tumors. Overall study: For malignant and benign thyroid patients, tumor or nodule tissue and blood were the sources whose repertoires were compared. Whole-study results and caveats: The reported finding was significantly higher TCR beta diversity in malignant thyroid tumors relative to benign nodules, in blood and tumor.

CDR1 is DFQATT and CDR2 is SNEGSKA in the germline V gene (reference sequence). The CDR3 loop spans 13 amino acids. The ends were cut back, 3 bases at V and 4 bases at J, with 12 bases in the middle. V gene TRBV20-1 combines with J gene TRBJ1-2, with unresolved D. Sequencing used blood. The clonotype was recovered from a female donor with papillary thyroid cancer or a benign thyroid nodule (not recorded which). Some clones in this sample may be carry-over from other donors' samples. The CDR3 is CSASGPSGYGYTF. CDR3 coding DNA: TGCAGTGCTAGTGGACCATCGGGCTATGGCTACACCTTC.